Following are 13 T cell receptor beta chains from one sample sequenced in a study of tumor-infiltrating lymphocytes in primary liver carcinoma. TCR beta cDNA was prepared out of approximately 470 ng total RNA by means of a constant-region primer. Slightly modified ARM-PCR with three nested multiplex PCR rounds yielded TCR beta libraries. Two initial PCR rounds of around 10 cycles each paired TRBV1-TRBV30 forward primers with a C-beta reverse primer. From the multiplex PCR reads, TCRdb called clonotypes with MiXCR, one entry per CDR3 protein. Of approximately 73,000 distinct CDR3 sequences in the sample, about two thirds were seen once. Bulk tissue was left unsorted, and RNA and DNA were co-extracted from about 20-30 mg of it. Sequencing used liver tumor tissue from sampling region 4. Subset specified: tumor region T4, right-lateral pole. The origin of the receptors is a woman in her sixties with primary liver carcinoma and hepatitis B virus infection.

Concerning this clonotype itself: At one of its ends the junction is not consistent with the germline gene, which may arise from a read error. The J gene is TRBJ1-5, the V gene TRBV10-3; unclear D gene. The CDR3 contains 12 residues. CDR1 ENHRY and CDR2 SYGVKD come from the germline V gene. This CDR3 reads CAISDTNQSQHF. The CDR3 nucleotides read TGTGCCATCAGTGATACGAATCAGTCCCAGCATTTT.

Concerning this clonotype itself: The junction departs from the called germline gene at one end, perhaps through a read error. This CDR3 reads CTSSYSKNSLLHF. The CDR3 DNA reads TGTACCAGCAGTTACTCAAAAAATTCACTCCTCCACTTC. The V call is TRBV6-5, the J call TRBJ1-6, with D uncertain. Germline CDR1 reads MNHEY; CDR2 reads SVGAGI. The CDR3 contains 13 residues.

This clonotype was observed many times. V gene TRBV12-3 or TRBV12-4 combines with J gene TRBJ1-1; unclear D gene. CDR3 length: 13 residues. Trimming took 4 bases from V and 6 from J, leaving 12 bases between them. The CDR3 is CASSYPRPSEAFF. CDR3 coding DNA: TGTGCCAGCAGTTACCCCCGCCCCTCTGAAGCTTTCTTT.

Details on this clonotype: It may be a read error: a sequence one base away is much more abundant. The chain has TRBV10-2 and TRBJ2-1; 14 nucleotides match TRBD2. Germline-derived CDR1 and CDR2 are WSHSY and SAAADI. The CDR3 has 17 residues. The CDR3 nucleotides read TGCGCCAGCAGTGCCCCGACTAGCGGGAGGGGCTACAATGAGCCGTTCTTC. Translating it yields CASSAPTSGRGYNEPFF.

A word on this clonotype: The conserved phenylalanine or tryptophan normally closing the CDR3 is absent here, so this likely arose from a read error. J is TRBJ1-5 and V is TRBV30; a possible D gene is TRBD1 (5 bases). The ends were cut back, 2 bases at V and 3 bases at J, with 8 bases in the middle. The germline CDR1 and CDR2 sequences are GTSNPN and SVGIG (reference sequence). The CDR3 loop spans 13 amino acids. CDR3 sequence reads: CAWSTDTNQPQHS. CDR3 nucleotide sequence: TGTGCCTGGAGTACGGACACCAATCAGCCCCAGCATTCT.

In this sample, this clonotype turned up many times. V is TRBV12-3 or TRBV12-4 and J is TRBJ1-4; tentative D call: TRBD1 (5 bases). V gave up 5 bases and J gave up 10 bases, with 11 bases separating them. This CDR3 has 12 residues. CDR3 in DNA: TGTGCCAGCAGTCCCACTCAGGGAAAACTGTTTTTT. Translating it yields CASSPTQGKLFF.

Comments on this clonotype: This may stem from a read error, because a much larger clone lies one nucleotide away. The V gene is TRBV28, the J gene TRBJ2-7; weak D call: TRBD1 (7 bases). Germline values: CDR1 MDHEN, CDR2 SYDVKM. This CDR3 is 16 amino acids long. CDR3: CANSLGGTAGIYEQYF. The CDR3 nucleotides read TGTGCCAACAGTTTAGGGGGGACAGCAGGGATCTACGAGCAGTACTTC. Looking up the rest from reference TRBV28 and TRBJ2-7 gives the full variable domain: DVKVTQSSRYLVKRTGEKVFLECVQDMDHENMFWYRQDPGLGLRLIYFSYDVKMKEKGDIPEGYSVSREKKERFSLILESASTNQTSMYLCANSLGGTAGIYEQYFGPGTRLTVT.

About this clonotype itself: Just one base apart from a much larger clone, this may be a read error. This chain uses TRBV30 with TRBJ1-1; D might be TRBD1 (6 bases). This CDR3 comprises 12 residues. CDR1 and CDR2 from the germline V gene are GTSNPN and SVGIG (reference sequence). CDR3 amino acids: CVWLKRGTEAFF. The CDR3 DNA reads as TGTGTCTGGCTTAAGAGGGGGACTGAAGCTTTCTTT.

This clonotype appeared once. The CDR3 sequence is CSVGKTSEGTDTQYF. CDR3 DNA sequence: TGCAGCGTTGGCAAGACTAGCGAGGGGACAGATACGCAGTATTTT. The V gene is TRBV29-1, the J gene TRBJ2-3; 8 nucleotides line up with TRBD2. CDR1 SQVTM and CDR2 ANQGSEA come from the germline V gene. V trimming: 4 bases; J trimming: 3 bases; junction bases outside the gene matches: 9. This CDR3 is 15 amino acids long.

In regard to this clonotype: Mismatch with germline at one junction end may stem from a read error. The chain joins TRBV11-3 to TRBJ2-7; D unclear. CDR3 length: 15 amino acids. Per germline, CDR1 SGHNT and CDR2 YENEEA. Here the CDR3 DNA reads TGTGTCAGCAGCTTAGTCGGGTCACTATCCTACGAGCAGTACTTC. Its protein product is CVSSLVGSLSYEQYF.

A few counts support this clonotype. The genes are TRBV18 and TRBJ2-1; 7 nucleotides match TRBD1. The CDR3 length is 16 residues. Germline assignment: CDR1 KGHSH and CDR2 LQKENI. Trimming took 5 bases from V and 8 from J; bases not matched to a gene: 15. The CDR3 region is CASSYRGVARPHEQFF. CDR3 coding DNA: TGTGCCAGCTCATACAGGGGCGTAGCACGCCCCCATGAGCAGTTCTTC.

Notes on this clonotype: One end of the junction is discordant with germline, which a read error may explain. V is TRBV12-3 or TRBV12-4 and J is TRBJ2-3; 9 bases align to TRBD1. The CDR3 is made up of 14 amino acids. CDR3: CPSSTGTGSDTQYF. The CDR3 bases are TGTCCCAGCAGTACCGGGACAGGGTCTGATACACAGTATTTT.

On this clonotype: The germline gene is not matched at one end of the junction; a read error may be the cause. This chain links TRBV6-1 with TRBJ2-1; the D is unclear. The CDR3 sequence is 12 residues long. Germline CDR1 is MNHNS and CDR2 is SASEGT. DNA of the CDR3: TGTGTCAGCAGTGGAATAAGGGATGAGCAGCTCTTC. Its translation: CVSSGIRDEQLF.